This T cell receptor beta chain was found in a study listed by TCRdb under 2016. Cut back by 0 bases and 5 bases, the V and J ends lie 10 bases apart. The germline V gene provides CDR1 SGHTA and CDR2 FQGNSA. Its CDR3 holds 14 amino acids, cysteine through phenylalanine. This entry keeps only the CDR3 DNA: 42 bases, framed from base 1. This clonotype has a handful of counts. It lacks a known antigen. No qualities accompany the bases; no much larger clone lies one base away. Libraries were constructed by RT-PCR. The instrument given in TCRdb is Illumina MiSeq. TCRdb's own reprocessing of the public reads used fastp at Q25 and MiXCR and kept productive beta chains. Merged by CDR3 protein, the rows form single entries marked with the most common genes and DNA. In this sample the table shows about 700,000 distinct CDR3 sequences, 12% to 15% of which occur a single time. In total, the top ten clones hold roughly 3.9% of the sample.

Material: memory CD4+ T cells from blood. This receptor was obtained from a female donor in good health, serving as a healthy control. The chain links TRBV7-2 with TRBJ1-2; confidence is insufficient to name the D gene. CDR3 region: CASSLASGEYGYTF. The sequenced DNA is TGTGCCAGCAGCTTAGCGTCGGGCGAGTATGGCTACACCTTC. The full variable domain, with segments outside the CDR3 supplied by the reference TRBV7-2 and TRBJ1-2 proteins, appears as GAGVSQSPSNKVTEKGKDVELRCDPISGHTALYWYRQSLGQGLEFLIYFQGNSAPDKSGLPSDRFSAERTGGSVSTLTIQRTQQEDSAVYLCASSLASGEYGYTFGSGTRLTVV.